This TCR beta chain stems from a study of blood T cell repertoires in COVID-19 (dated by TCRdb to between 2020 and 2021). Broadly, across the study: Collaborator samples came from the United States, Italy and Spain and covered acute and convalescent phases of COVID-19. The material from the prospective study consisted of cDNA or gDNA derived from T cells, B-cell-depleted T cells, or PBMCs. The dataset comprised deeply sampled blood TCRbeta repertoires from subjects exposed to, actively infected with, or recovered from COVID-19. The repertoires were released in a freely available public database meant as a resource for research on the immune response to SARS-CoV-2. The samples were drawn from the first 160 participants of the ongoing ImmuneRACE study and from 950 to 1,500 subjects provided by 6 global collaborators. The sample metadata nearly always contained a de-identified subject ID, COVID-19 status, age in years and sex. Where HLA class I and class II types were available, the types were taken from metadata supplied by the sample provider, not from assay-based typing.

The study at large found these results: Clinical and demographic metadata were provided uncurated, with the amount varying by source and participant.

As regards this clone: There is no known antigen for this receptor. The input lacks base qualities; no much larger clone sits a single base away.

Participants in the prospective study were aged about 18 to 95 years, lived in 20 to 25 United States geographic areas, and enrolled through a virtual design. In the prospective study, cohorts were assigned on the basis of participant-reported clinical history obtained from a screening survey and a study questionnaire. Each participant in the prospective study had whole blood, serum and a nasopharyngeal or oropharyngeal swab collected by mobile phlebotomists. Prospective study participants could optionally give additional blood draws and questionnaires over an approximately two-month period. Before DNA extraction, blood samples from the prospective study were shipped at room temperature or frozen. The immunoSEQ Assay, a bias-controlled multiplex PCR, was used to amplify TCRbeta CDR3 regions from genomic DNA. Per the source publication's procedure: Nucleated cell counts per sample were estimated from amplification of reference gene primers within the assay. To quantify the absolute abundance of each unique TCRbeta CDR3 rearrangement, sequence reads were collapsed and filtered. Productive Simpson clonality was computed per sample as the square root of Simpson's diversity index over productive rearrangements. TCRdb's version of the immuneACCESS table is confined to in-frame rearrangements and falls short of the full clone set. An unresolved V gene accounts for under half of the shortfall where checked; the remainder is of unknown origin. That table furnishes V, J and clone size, whereas the DNA furnished D and trimming. This sample has approximately 280,000 clones in its table, and 90% of those were observed once. About 1.7% of the sample belongs to the ten largest clones.

Cut back by 1 base and 1 base, the V and J ends lie 5 bases apart. The germline V gene (reference sequence) specifies SGHNT as CDR1 and YYREEE as CDR2. Spanning cysteine to phenylalanine, the CDR3 consists of 13 amino acids. The CDR3 DNA has 39 bases and is translated from base 1. Sequenced sample: PBMCs or T cells enriched from blood (not recorded which). The rearrangement joined TRBV5-4 to TRBJ2-5; confidence is insufficient to name the D gene. The clonotype was recovered from a young woman with acute COVID-19. The nucleotide sequence is TGTGCCAGCAGCTTGTCCCTCCAAGAGACCCAGTACTTC. This translates into CASSLSLQETQYF.